Each of the 8 T cell receptor beta chains below was sequenced from the same sample in a study of PD-1 blockade in classical Hodgkin lymphoma. Measured with immunoSEQ multiplex PCR; TCRdb has only the in-frame clones, and not every one. The table shows around 99,000 clones, with roughly four fifths occurring only once. Exposure to brentuximab vedotin varied, and each patient had relapsed following autologous stem cell transplantation. This material consisted of peripheral blood mononuclear cells (PBMCs), taken before the second cycle of nivolumab. The source of these receptors is a human donor with classical Hodgkin lymphoma.

This clone showed up just a few times. This chain uses TRBV7-8 with TRBJ2-5; TRBD2 matches at 13 bases. This CDR3 is built from 17 residues. CDR1 is SGHVS and CDR2 is FQNEAQ in the germline V gene. With V trimmed by 6 bases and J by 4 bases, 11 bases remained unmatched. CDR3 DNA sequence: TGTGCCAGCAGGCCTCTGACTAGCGGGAGGAGAGGAGAGACCCAGTACTTC. This encodes CASRPLTSGRRGETQYF.

The rearrangement uses TRBV4-3 and TRBJ1-2; 8 nucleotides agree with TRBD1. The CDR3 covers 14 residues. V shed 4 bases, J shed 5 bases, and the junction held 6 bases outside the gene matches. Germline V lookup: CDR1 LGHNA, CDR2 YSLEER. The CDR3 protein is CASSPTGGTYGYTF. As DNA, the CDR3 is TGCGCCAGCAGCCCCACAGGGGGGACGTATGGCTACACCTTC.

This clone was observed a single time. The chain joins TRBV19 to TRBJ2-5, with D unresolved. Germline V gene lookup returns CDR1 LNHDA and CDR2 SQIVND (reference sequence). CDR3 length: 14 amino acids. Trimming removed 4 bases from V and 10 bases from J, with 19 bases in between. The CDR3 reads CASSKTVQSKGQYF. In DNA form, the CDR3 reads TGTGCCAGTAGTAAAACTGTACAGAGTAAGGGCCAGTACTTC.

V and J are TRBV18 and TRBJ2-7; TRBD1 is a possible D gene (6 bases). CDR3 length equals 15 residues. The germline gives CDR1 KGHSH, CDR2 LQKENI. V shed 5 bases and J shed 0 bases, with 14 bases lying between them. The CDR3 here is CASSEYRASSYEQYF. The CDR3 DNA reads TGTGCCAGCTCAGAATACAGGGCCAGCTCCTACGAGCAGTACTTC. The complete variable domain, with remaining parts taken from reference TRBV18 and TRBJ2-7, reads NAGVMQNPRHLVRRRGQEARLRCSPMKGHSHVYWYRQLPEEGLKFMVYLQKENIIDESGMPKERFSAEFPKEGPSILRIQQVVRGDSAAYFCASSEYRASSYEQYFGPGTRLTVT.

This clone was detected a few times. The J gene is TRBJ1-1, the V gene TRBV7-9, with D tentatively TRBD1 (5 bases). The CDR3 contains 13 residues. The germline V gene encodes CDR1 SEHNR and CDR2 FQNEAQ (reference sequence). Between the trimmed V and J ends, which lost 5 bases and 1 base, there was a span of 8 bases. DNA of the CDR3: TGTGCCAGCAGCCAGACAGCGAACACTGAAGCTTTCTTT. It is translated as CASSQTANTEAFF.

The chain uses TRBV10-1 and TRBJ2-1; maybe TRBD1 (6 bases). This CDR3 has 14 residues. Germline V gives CDR1 WNHNN, CDR2 SYGVQD (reference sequence). Trimming stripped 4 bases from V and 5 bases from J, with 12 bases between. The CDR3 nucleotides read TGCGCCAGCAGTGGACGGGACAATAACAATGAGCAGTTCTTC. Amino acid sequence: CASSGRDNNNEQFF.

The V call is TRBV19, the J call TRBJ1-1; weak D call: TRBD1 (6 bases). The CDR3 runs 14 residues. Germline values: CDR1 LNHDA, CDR2 SQIVND (reference sequence). V gave up 4 bases and J gave up 1 base, with 10 bases separating them. The CDR3 DNA is TGTGCCAGTAGTACCCGGACAGCGAACACTGAAGCTTTCTTT. Protein sequence: CASSTRTANTEAFF.

The V and J genes are TRBV7-9 and TRBJ2-3; D is ambiguous. V was trimmed by 0 bases and J by 0 bases, leaving 7 bases between them. Per germline, CDR1 SEHNR and CDR2 FQNEAQ (reference sequence). This CDR3 region has 15 residues. In nucleotides, the CDR3 is TGTGCCAGCAGCTTAGCCTGGGCTAGCACAGATACGCAGTATTTT. This sequence encodes CASSLAWASTDTQYF.